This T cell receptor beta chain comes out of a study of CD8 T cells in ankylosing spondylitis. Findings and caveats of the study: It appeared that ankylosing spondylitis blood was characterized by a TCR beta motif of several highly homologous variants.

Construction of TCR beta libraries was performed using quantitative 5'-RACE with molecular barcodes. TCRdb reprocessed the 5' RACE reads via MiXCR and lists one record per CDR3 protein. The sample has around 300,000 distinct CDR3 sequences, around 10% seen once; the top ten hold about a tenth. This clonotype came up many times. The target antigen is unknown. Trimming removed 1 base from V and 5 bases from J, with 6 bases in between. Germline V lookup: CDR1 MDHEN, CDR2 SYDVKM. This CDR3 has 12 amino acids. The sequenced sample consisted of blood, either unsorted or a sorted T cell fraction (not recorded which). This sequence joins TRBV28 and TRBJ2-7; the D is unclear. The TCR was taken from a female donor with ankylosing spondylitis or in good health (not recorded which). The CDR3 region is CASSLFPDEQYF. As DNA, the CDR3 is TGTGCCAGCAGTTTATTCCCCGACGAGCAGTACTTC.